Shown below are 27 T cell receptor beta chains from a single sample sequenced in a study of early stage breast cancer tumors. TCRdb's copy holds only in-frame clones and misses some; the assay was immunoSEQ multiplex PCR. Among roughly 30,000 clones listed, around 50% were seen once. The sequencing sample was made of breast tumor tissue. The receptors stem from a person aged 45-60 years with breast cancer.

V is TRBV10-3 and J is TRBJ2-7, with D possibly matching TRBD1 (5 bases). The CDR3 sequence is 14 residues long. Germline loops: CDR1 ENHRY, CDR2 SYGVKD. V lost 10 bases to trimming and J lost 2 bases, with 18 bases between them. The CDR3 here is CATRESTSAYEQYF. The CDR3 DNA reads as TGTGCCACCAGGGAATCGACATCAGCCTACGAGCAGTACTTC.

This clone was picked up a small number of times. The chain combines TRBV18 with TRBJ2-1; no clear D gene. V was trimmed by 4 bases and J by 0 bases, leaving 4 bases between them. Germline V gene data show CDR1 as KGHSH and CDR2 as LQKENI. CDR3 length: 13 residues. The CDR3 here is CASSRDSYNEQFF. DNA for the CDR3: TGTGCCAGCTCACGAGACTCCTACAATGAGCAGTTCTTC.

This chain links TRBV19 with TRBJ2-7, with TRBD1 as a possible D gene (6 bases). The CDR3 is 15 amino acids. V shed 3 bases and J shed 3 bases, with 15 bases lying between them. The germline V gene encodes CDR1 LNHDA and CDR2 SQIVND (reference sequence). CDR3 protein: CASSIPGQHFYEQYF. The CDR3 DNA sequence: TGTGCCAGTAGTATTCCCGGACAGCACTTCTACGAGCAGTACTTC.

This clone was seen only a few times. V is TRBV6-5 and J is TRBJ1-2, with D unclear. V was shortened by 2 bases and J by 8 bases, with 9 bases between the two germline ends. Germline CDR1 reads MNHEY; CDR2 reads SVGAGI. The CDR3 extends over 12 amino acids. The CDR3 here is CASSYSPDGYTF. Here the CDR3 DNA reads TGTGCCAGCAGTTACAGCCCGGACGGCTACACCTTC.

V is TRBV27 and J is TRBJ2-5; 9 bases match TRBD1. Germline CDR1 is MNHEY and CDR2 is SMNVEV (reference sequence). The CDR3 has 15 amino acids. The J segment lost 4 bases and the V segment lost 5 bases, leaving 8 bases of the junction unmatched. CDR3: CASSPLQGAGETQYF. The CDR3 region has the DNA TGTGCCAGCAGTCCTTTACAGGGGGCAGGAGAGACCCAGTACTTC.

The gene calls are TRBV9 and TRBJ2-1; no clear D gene. Per germline, CDR1 SGDLS and CDR2 YYNGEE. V was cut by 0 bases and J by 9 bases, with 13 bases left in between. This CDR3 has 14 amino acids. The CDR3 coding sequence is TGTGCCAGCAGCGTAGATGATGCCCGCGGTGAGCAGTTCTTC. This encodes CASSVDDARGEQFF.

This clone turned up a few times. The chain has TRBV6-1 and TRBJ2-7; D is unclear. The CDR3 runs to 11 residues. V lost 5 bases and J lost 0, with 2 bases in between. The germline V gene encodes CDR1 MNHNS and CDR2 SASEGT. In nucleotides, the CDR3 is TGTGCCAGCAGTTTCTCCTACGAGCAGTACTTC. Translated, it gives CASSFSYEQYF.

The chain employs TRBV2 and TRBJ1-2; TRBD1 matches at 9 bases. Germline V gene lookup returns CDR1 SNHLY and CDR2 FYNNEI. The CDR3 is 14 residues long. The V gene end was trimmed by 5 bases and the J gene end by 3 bases; junction bases not matched to a gene: 4. CDR3 loop: CASSPGQGYYGYTF. Written as DNA, the CDR3 is TGTGCCAGCAGTCCGGGACAGGGCTACTATGGCTACACCTTC. Full variable domain (rest looked up from reference TRBV2 and TRBJ1-2): EPEVTQTPSHQVTQMGQEVILRCVPISNHLYFYWYRQILGQKVEFLVSFYNNEISEKSEIFDDQFSVERPDGSNFTLKIRSTKLEDSAMYFCASSPGQGYYGYTFGSGTRLTVV.

The chain couples TRBV6-6 to TRBJ2-1; possibly TRBD2 for D (6 bases). The CDR3 totals 14 residues. Trimming took off 6 bases at V and 4 bases at J, with 13 bases between the two ends. CDR1 is MNHNY and CDR2 is SVGAGI in the germline V gene (reference sequence). CDR3 sequence reads: CASSLATTYNEQFF. The DNA for the CDR3 is TGTGCCAGCAGCCTAGCGACCACTTACAATGAGCAGTTCTTC.

By share, this clone ranks as medium-sized. The V call is TRBV5-5, the J call TRBJ2-5, with 9 bases fitting TRBD1. V lost 2 bases to trimming and J lost 4 bases; unmatched junction nucleotides: 9. This CDR3 is 16 amino acids long. Germline V gives CDR1 SGHKS, CDR2 YYEKEE (reference sequence). CDR3 sequence (DNA): TGTGCCAGCAGCTTCCCGGGACAGGGATTCGGAGAGACCCAGTACTTC. It translates to CASSFPGQGFGETQYF.

The count of this clone is one. The J gene is TRBJ2-7, the V gene TRBV9; D gene ambiguous. The CDR3 is 13 amino acids. Germline lookup yields CDR1 SGDLS and CDR2 YYNGEE. Trimming pared 5 bases from V and 1 base from J, leaving 10 bases between. In DNA, the CDR3 is TGTGCCAGCAGACCGGACGGATCCTACGAGCAGTACTTC. This translates into CASRPDGSYEQYF.

This clone showed up just a few times. This chain uses TRBV6-1 with TRBJ2-7; 9 positions agree with TRBD2. The J segment lost 2 bases and the V segment lost 1 base, leaving 15 bases of the junction unmatched. The CDR3 runs 19 residues. Germline V CDR1 and CDR2: MNHNS, SASEGT. CDR3 region: CASSEGAPRWLAGTYEQYF. CDR3 sequence (DNA): TGTGCCAGCAGTGAAGGGGCTCCTAGGTGGCTAGCGGGGACCTACGAGCAGTACTTC.

The CDR3 here is CASSLVETQYF. For the CDR3, the DNA is TGTGCCAGCAGCTTAGTAGAGACCCAGTACTTC. This chain uses TRBV7-8 with TRBJ2-5, with D unclear. This CDR3 comprises 11 residues. Trimming took 1 base from V and 4 from J, leaving 1 base between them. CDR1 is SGHVS, CDR2 FQNEAQ, per germline.

The rearrangement links TRBV5-6 to TRBJ1-2, with a possible D match to TRBD1 (5 bases). V lost 4 bases and J lost 8, with 18 bases in between. The CDR3 length is 14 residues. Germline CDR1 reads SGHDT; CDR2 reads YYEEEE. In nucleotides, the CDR3 is TGTGCCAGCAGCCCCTTAGGGGCCACGCAGGGCTACACCTTC. Encoded protein: CASSPLGATQGYTF.

In its sample, this clone was seen a few times. The V gene is TRBV7-3, the J gene TRBJ2-3, with 7 bases aligning to TRBD2. The CDR3 spans 15 residues. Germline values: CDR1 SGHTA, CDR2 FQGTGA. V shed 5 bases, J shed 0 bases, and the junction held 5 bases outside the gene matches. The CDR3 here is CASSRLAISTDTQYF. CDR3 nucleotides: TGTGCCAGCAGCCGACTAGCAATAAGCACAGATACGCAGTATTTT.

The genes are TRBV11-3 and TRBJ2-1, with D tentatively TRBD2 (5 bases). Trimming pared 7 bases from V and 9 bases from J, leaving 34 bases between. This CDR3 comprises 19 residues. Germline V gene data show CDR1 as SGHNT and CDR2 as YENEEA. The CDR3 spells CASTLPDESTSSNRGEQFF. The CDR3 region has the DNA TGTGCCAGCACCCTGCCGGACGAGAGTACTAGTAGTAATCGGGGTGAGCAGTTCTTC.

This clone was counted a single time. The V gene is TRBV30, the J gene TRBJ2-7; D remains ambiguous. CDR1 and CDR2 from the germline V gene are GTSNPN and SVGIG (reference sequence). This CDR3 contains 12 residues. Trimming shortened V by 1 base and J by 1 base, and 5 bases separated the two germline ends. The CDR3 sequence: CAWSDRSYEQYF. The CDR3 nucleotides read TGTGCCTGGAGTGACAGATCCTACGAGCAGTACTTC. Full variable domain (outside the CDR3, taken from reference TRBV30 and TRBJ2-7): SQTIHQWPATLVQPVGSPLSLECTVEGTSNPNLYWYRQAAGRGLQLLFYSVGIGQISSEVPQNLSASRPQDRQFILSSKKLLLSDSGFYLCAWSDRSYEQYFGPGTRLTVT.

This chain links TRBV7-9 with TRBJ2-1; D remains unclear. V lost 3 bases and J 3 bases, leaving 18 bases between the germline ends. Germline CDR1 and CDR2: SEHNR and FQNEAQ (reference sequence). The CDR3 extends over 17 amino acids. The CDR3 sequence is CASSLNNPNQVYNEQFF. Written as DNA, the CDR3 is TGTGCCAGCAGCTTGAACAACCCCAACCAGGTCTACAATGAGCAGTTCTTC. The variable domain in full, completed from reference TRBV7-9 and TRBJ2-1, reads DTGVSQNPRHKITKRGQNVTFRCDPISEHNRLYWYRQTLGQGPEFLTYFQNEAQLEKSRLLSDRFSAERPKGSFSTLEIQRTEQGDSAMYLCASSLNNPNQVYNEQFFGPGTRLTVL.

By sample share, this clone is medium-sized. V usage is TRBV5-1 and J usage is TRBJ1-2; D remains unclear. Trimming shortened V by 3 bases and J by 2 bases, and 8 bases separated the two germline ends. The germline CDR1 and CDR2 sequences are SGHRS and YFSETQ. CDR3 length: 13 residues. CDR3 DNA: TGCGCCAGCAGCTGGACCGAGAACTATGGCTACACCTTC. The encoded protein is CASSWTENYGYTF.

This chain connects TRBV13 to TRBJ1-3, with TRBD1 matching 10 bases. V lost 5 bases to trimming and J lost 3 bases; unmatched junction nucleotides: 10. From germline, CDR1 is PRHDT and CDR2 FYEKMQ (reference sequence). This CDR3 region has 17 residues. The CDR3 is CASSPTTGGADGNTIYF. The CDR3 DNA reads TGTGCCAGCAGCCCCACGACAGGGGGCGCGGATGGAAACACCATATATTTT.

The genes are TRBV6-6 and TRBJ2-1; 9 bases match TRBD2. The CDR3 consists of 14 residues. Germline lookup yields CDR1 MNHNY and CDR2 SVGAGI (reference sequence). V gave up 4 bases and J gave up 6 bases; unmatched junction bases: 4. DNA for the CDR3: TGTGCCAGCAGTTTGCGGGAGGGGGGCAATGAGCAGTTCTTC. Translating gives CASSLREGGNEQFF.

The chain uses TRBV9 and TRBJ2-1; the match to TRBD1 covers 8 bases. The V and J ends lost 5 bases and 3 bases, in that order; junction bases with no gene match: 13. The CDR3 runs 17 residues. Germline values: CDR1 SGDLS, CDR2 YYNGEE. The CDR3 spells CASSDPVLDRVYNEQFF. Written as DNA, the CDR3 is TGTGCCAGCAGTGACCCGGTTTTGGACAGGGTCTACAATGAGCAGTTCTTC.

This chain joins TRBV5-1 and TRBJ2-6, with 8 bases identical to TRBD2. Trimming cost V 1 base and J 0 bases; bases outside gene matches: 0. CDR3 size: 16 residues. Germline V gives CDR1 SGHRS, CDR2 YFSETQ. In DNA, the CDR3 is TGCGCCAGCAGCTTGAGCGGGAGCTCTGGGGCCAACGTCCTGACTTTC. This gives the protein CASSLSGSSGANVLTF.

This clone is termed large. This sequence joins TRBV7-3 and TRBJ1-1; D is unclear. V was clipped by 6 bases and J by 2 bases, with 10 bases between them. The CDR3 runs to 13 residues. Germline CDR1 is SGHTA and CDR2 is FQGTGA. In nucleotides, the CDR3 is TGTGCCAGCAGTTCGAGGGTTAACACTGAAGCTTTCTTT. It yields the protein CASSSRVNTEAFF.

The V call is TRBV11-2, the J call TRBJ2-1; D might be TRBD2 (5 bases). Germline V gives CDR1 SGHAT, CDR2 FQNNGV. This CDR3 contains 13 residues. V lost 3 bases and J 7 bases, leaving 10 bases between the germline ends. DNA for the CDR3: TGTGCCAGCAGCTTCACCCGCGGGAATGAGCAGTTCTTC. Its translation is CASSFTRGNEQFF. Using reference TRBV11-2 and TRBJ2-1 for the parts outside the CDR3, the full variable domain is EAGVAQSPRYKIIEKRQSVAFWCNPISGHATLYWYQQILGQGPKLLIQFQNNGVVDDSQLPKDRFSAERLKGVDSTLKIQPAKLEDSAVYLCASSFTRGNEQFFGPGTRLTVL.

This clone was seen a few times. The J gene is TRBJ2-3, the V gene TRBV18; D may be TRBD2 (5 bases). V was shortened by 6 bases and J by 0 bases, with 7 bases between the two germline ends. This CDR3 has 13 residues. Per germline, CDR1 KGHSH and CDR2 LQKENI. The CDR3 here is CASSRGSTDTQYF. CDR3 bases: TGTGCCAGCTCCCGGGGAAGCACAGATACGCAGTATTTT.

The V and J genes are TRBV4-1 and TRBJ1-1; D unclear. Germline assignment: CDR1 MGHRA and CDR2 YSYEKL. V lost 0 bases and J 0 bases, leaving 8 bases between the germline ends. The CDR3 length is 15 residues. The CDR3 loop reads CASSQDPRMNTEAFF. As DNA, the CDR3 is TGCGCCAGCAGCCAAGATCCCCGGATGAACACTGAAGCTTTCTTT.